This TCR beta chain was identified in a study of vaccination and CD4 T cells after COVID-19. Looking at the study overall: The convalescents included six males and four females, and among them two were Hispanic while seven were Caucasian. Study results and caveats: Spike mono-reactivity applied to 304 of 307 vaccine-specific clones detected in convalescent patients.

The CDR3 covers 18 residues. CDR1 MGHRA and CDR2 YSYEKL come from the germline V gene. V dropped 1 base and J dropped 5; count of bases not matched to a gene: 14. For this clonotype: What it binds is not known.

TCRdb reanalysed the PCR reads using MiXCR and keeps one entry per CDR3 protein. The table lists 25,000 to 30,000 distinct CDR3 sequences, over 40% of them singletons. Time point specified: late sampling 161 to 241 days after vaccination in a few convalescent patients. The specimen was CD4+ T cells from blood, collected about 7 months after SARS-CoV-2 vaccination. The TCR comes from a human donor who had recovered from COVID-19. This chain joins TRBV4-1 and TRBJ2-1, with 7 bases fitting TRBD2. CDR3 residues: CASSQVHIFAGVNNEQFF. CDR3 in DNA: TGCGCCAGCAGCCAAGTCCACATCTTTGCGGGAGTAAACAATGAGCAGTTCTTC.